This T cell receptor beta chain was identified during a study of blood T cells in healthy people across ages. As for the study in general: There was about one barcoded beta molecule captured by template switching per two T cells. Study findings and constraints: Getting older went along with TCR beta diversity per million T cells dropping roughly linearly. Not knowing donor CMV status may have confounded expanded clonotype changes.

The second PCR ran roughly 7 to 11 cycles with a sample-barcoded 5' primer and J-beta primers. TCRdb redid the calling of the 5' RACE reads with MiXCR, one entry per CDR3 protein. Of over 1,500,000 distinct CDR3 sequences in the sample, just under 50% were seen once. On this clonotype: What it binds is not known.

V dropped 5 bases and J dropped 3 bases, with 14 bases sitting between them. The germline V gene has CDR1 SEHNR and CDR2 FQNEAQ (reference sequence). This CDR3 is 15 amino acids long. The sequence came from a woman in her forties in good health. The gene calls are TRBV7-9 and TRBJ1-5; D possibly corresponds to TRBD1 (6 bases). Sequenced: blood. The CDR3 region has the DNA TGTGCCAGCAGCGCGCCAGGGGTAATCAATCAGCCCCAGCATTTT. Translation: CASSAPGVINQPQHF.